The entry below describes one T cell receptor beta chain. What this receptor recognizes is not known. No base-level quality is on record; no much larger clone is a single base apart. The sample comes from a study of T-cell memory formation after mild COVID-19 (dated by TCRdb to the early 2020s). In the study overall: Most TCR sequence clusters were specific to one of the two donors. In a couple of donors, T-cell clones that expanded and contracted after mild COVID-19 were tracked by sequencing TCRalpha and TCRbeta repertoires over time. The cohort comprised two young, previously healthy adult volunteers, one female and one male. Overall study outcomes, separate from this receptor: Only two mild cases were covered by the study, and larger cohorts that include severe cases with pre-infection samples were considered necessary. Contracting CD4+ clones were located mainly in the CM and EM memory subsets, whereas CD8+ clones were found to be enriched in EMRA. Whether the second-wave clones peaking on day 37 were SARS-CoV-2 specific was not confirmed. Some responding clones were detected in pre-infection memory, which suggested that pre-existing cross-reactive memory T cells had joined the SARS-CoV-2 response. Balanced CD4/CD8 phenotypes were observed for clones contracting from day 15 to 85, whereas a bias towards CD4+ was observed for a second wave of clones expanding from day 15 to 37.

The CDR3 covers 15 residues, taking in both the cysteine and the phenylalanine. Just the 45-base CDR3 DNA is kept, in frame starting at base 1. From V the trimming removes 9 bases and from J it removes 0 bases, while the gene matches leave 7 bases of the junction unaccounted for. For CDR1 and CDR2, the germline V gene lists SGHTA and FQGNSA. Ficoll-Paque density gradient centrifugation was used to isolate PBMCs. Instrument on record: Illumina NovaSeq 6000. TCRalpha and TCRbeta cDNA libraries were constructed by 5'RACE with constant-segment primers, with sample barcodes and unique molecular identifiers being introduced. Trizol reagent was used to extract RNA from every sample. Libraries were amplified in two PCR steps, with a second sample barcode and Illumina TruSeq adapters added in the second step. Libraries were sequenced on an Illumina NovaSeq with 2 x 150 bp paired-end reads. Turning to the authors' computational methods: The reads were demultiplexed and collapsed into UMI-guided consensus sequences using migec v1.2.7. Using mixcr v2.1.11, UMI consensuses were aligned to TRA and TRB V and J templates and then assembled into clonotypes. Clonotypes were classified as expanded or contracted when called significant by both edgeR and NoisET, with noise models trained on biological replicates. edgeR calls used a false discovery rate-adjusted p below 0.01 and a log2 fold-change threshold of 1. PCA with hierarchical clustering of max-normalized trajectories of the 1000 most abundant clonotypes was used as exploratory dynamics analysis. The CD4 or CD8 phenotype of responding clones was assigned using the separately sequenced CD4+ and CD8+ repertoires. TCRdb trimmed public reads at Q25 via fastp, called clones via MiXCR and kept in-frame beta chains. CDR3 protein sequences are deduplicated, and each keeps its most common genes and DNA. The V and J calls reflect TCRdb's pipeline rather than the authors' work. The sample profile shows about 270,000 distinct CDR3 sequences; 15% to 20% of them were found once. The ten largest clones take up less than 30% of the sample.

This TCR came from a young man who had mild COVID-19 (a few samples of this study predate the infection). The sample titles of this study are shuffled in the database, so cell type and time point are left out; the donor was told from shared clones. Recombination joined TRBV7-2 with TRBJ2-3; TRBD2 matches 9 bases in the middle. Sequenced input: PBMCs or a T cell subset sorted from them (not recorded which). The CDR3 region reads CASSGGATSTDTQYF. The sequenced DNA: TGTGCCAGTAGCGGGGGTGCTACTAGCACAGATACGCAGTATTTT.